This T cell receptor (beta chain) emerged from a study of glioma-infiltrating T cells after dendritic cell vaccination. The time point denotes: after dendritic cell vaccination, including at tumor progression/relapse. Fresh-frozen tumor tissue and more than two years of survival data were available for all. Amplification used 60 V beta primers and 13 J beta primers. Data came from immunoSEQ multiplex PCR; TCRdb stores just in-frame clones and leaves some out. The sample has approximately 85,000 clones, 85% seen once. From germline, CDR1 is MNHEY and CDR2 SMNVEV (reference sequence). The CDR3 is 18 residues long. The V gene lost 0 bases and the J gene lost 0 bases, with 12 bases spanning the gap.

The receptor was derived from a human donor with glioblastoma. The V gene is TRBV27, the J gene TRBJ2-6; D is undetermined. Sequences were derived from blood, sampled after dendritic cell vaccination. The CDR3 nucleotides are TGTGCCAGCAGTTTATCTACCAGGCAATACTCTGGGGCCAACGTCCTGACTTTC. It translates to CASSLSTRQYSGANVLTF.